The T cell receptor beta chain described here comes from a study of blood T cells in healthy people across ages. Whole-study findings and limits: When set beside aged donors, long-lived donors presented more naive CD4+ cells and higher diversity. Older individuals had lower TCR beta diversity per million T cells (the decline was roughly linear).

Each donor supplied about 9.6 milliliters of peripheral blood. This clonotype was seen more than once but under ten times. The antigen is unknown. A second PCR of 7 to 11 cycles used a sample-barcoded 5' primer and a J-beta primer mix. TCRdb re-analysed the 5' RACE reads in MiXCR, keeping a single row per CDR3 protein. The sample lists hundreds of thousands of distinct CDR3 sequences; around 25% were seen once. The CDR3 is 14 residues long. Trimming took 5 bases from V and 11 from J; bases not matched to a gene: 10. These same records also appear under a second study, on T cells of mothers and their children.

The chain has TRBV12-3 or TRBV12-4 and TRBJ2-5, with 11 bases that match TRBD1. The sample consisted of blood. This receptor was obtained from a boy aged 5-17 years in good health. DNA of the CDR3: TGTGCCAGCAGTACCGGACAGGGGGCGGGGGAGCAGTACTTC. Its translation: CASSTGQGAGEQYF.